Reported below is one T cell receptor beta chain. The data were obtained in a study of blood T cell repertoires in COVID-19. V was clipped by 5 bases and J by 2 bases, with 13 bases between them. CDR3 length equals 14 residues. Germline CDR1 is SGDLS and CDR2 is YYNGEE. The table came from immunoSEQ multiplex PCR; TCRdb's copy has only in-frame clones and leaves some out. The sample has about 270,000 clones; approximately 87% are singletons. V usage is TRBV9 and J usage is TRBJ1-1, with D perhaps matching TRBD1 (6 bases). Sample: peripheral blood. This sequence was found in a woman aged 45-59 years with acute or convalescent COVID-19. CDR3 in DNA: TGTGCCAGCAGGGATTTAGGGACAAACACTGAAGCTTTCTTT. Residues: CASRDLGTNTEAFF.